These T cell receptor beta chains were read from a single sample in a study of T cell responses to AZD1222 COVID-19 vaccine. Profiling relied on immunoSEQ multiplex PCR, and the TCRdb table lists in-frame clones only, not all of them. The table includes 90,000 to 150,000 clones, 89% detected once. The sample consisted of peripheral blood, taken on day 0 of AZD1222 vaccination. These receptors came from an adult in good health. Both conserved end residues are part of each CDR3. Fields, in order: clone size, V gene, CDR3 length, D gene, J gene, CDR3 protein, CDR3 DNA. The D gene is left open where the match is weak. Size tells how often a clone was seen (once, few, many) or the class of an expanded clone, and some rows leave it out.

>.|TRBV30|14|.|TRBJ2-6
CAWSVGSGANVLTF
TGTGCCTGGAGTGTCGGCTCTGGGGCCAACGTCCTGACTTTC
>.|TRBV27|14|TRBD1|TRBJ2-7
CASSPGTGPYEQYF
TGTGCCAGCAGTCCCGGGACAGGGCCCTACGAGCAGTACTTC
>.|TRBV6-1|12|.|TRBJ1-1
CASSEADTEAFF
TGTGCCAGCAGTGAGGCTGACACTGAAGCTTTCTTT
>once|TRBV10-3|15|.|TRBJ2-1
CAISDREVTYNEQFF
TGTGCCATCAGTGACCGAGAGGTTACCTACAATGAGCAGTTCTTC
>.|TRBV2|14|TRBD2|TRBJ2-1
CASRKTSGGNEQFF
TGTGCCAGCAGGAAGACTAGCGGGGGGAATGAGCAGTTCTTC
>.|TRBV27|15|TRBD2|TRBJ2-1
CASSPYGLALIEQFF
TGTGCCAGCAGTCCATACGGACTAGCCCTGATTGAGCAGTTCTTC
>.|TRBV3-1/TRBV3-2|14|TRBD1|TRBJ1-1
CASSLWTGSVEAFF
TGTGCCAGCAGCCTATGGACAGGGAGCGTTGAAGCTTTCTTT
>.|TRBV4-1|17|TRBD2|TRBJ2-1
CASSRSGGGRQYNEQFF
TGCGCCAGCAGCCGGTCGGGGGGCGGGAGGCAGTACAATGAGCAGTTCTTC
>.|TRBV19|16|.|TRBJ2-2
CASSIGQGWNTGELFF
TGTGCCAGTAGTATAGGGCAGGGGTGGAATACCGGGGAGCTGTTTTTT
>.|TRBV3-1/TRBV3-2|17|TRBD1|TRBJ1-4
CASSPSGLDRAGEKLFF
TGTGCCAGCAGCCCAAGTGGACTGGACAGGGCGGGTGAAAAACTGTTTTTT
>.|TRBV30|12|TRBD2|TRBJ2-7
CAWAGLTYEQYF
TGTGCCTGGGCGGGACTAACCTACGAGCAGTACTTC
>.|TRBV5-1|17|TRBD2|TRBJ2-7
CASSHRKDSGSSYEQYF
TGCGCCAGCAGCCACCGAAAGGATAGCGGGAGCTCCTACGAGCAGTACTTC
>.|TRBV6-6|14|.|TRBJ2-7
CASSPQELTYEQYF
TGTGCCAGCAGCCCACAGGAATTGACCTACGAGCAGTACTTC
>.|TRBV7-9|16|TRBD2|TRBJ2-4
CASSLSGGLAKNIQYF
TGTGCCAGCAGCTTAAGCGGGGGTCTAGCCAAAAACATTCAGTACTTC
>.|TRBV6-6|12|.|TRBJ1-1
CARGHLNTEAFF
TGTGCCAGAGGACACTTGAACACTGAAGCTTTCTTT
>.|TRBV4-2|16|TRBD1|TRBJ2-7
CASSKPPGQGTYEQYF
TGTGCCAGCAGCAAACCTCCGGGACAGGGGACCTACGAGCAGTACTTC
>.|TRBV7-8|17|.|TRBJ1-2
CASSSWAVELINYGYTF
TGTGCCAGCAGCTCTTGGGCGGTGGAACTTATTAACTATGGCTACACCTTC
>.|TRBV3-1/TRBV3-2|13|TRBD1|TRBJ2-7
CASSRQGSYEQYF
TGTGCCAGCAGCCGACAGGGGTCTTACGAGCAGTACTTC
>.|TRBV13|15|.|TRBJ1-1
CASSLGGRMNTEAFF
TGTGCCAGCAGCTTAGGAGGCAGGATGAACACTGAAGCTTTCTTT
>few|TRBV7-9|14|.|TRBJ2-5
CASSPRRNQETQYF
TGTGCCAGCAGCCCAAGACGTAACCAAGAGACCCAGTACTTC
>.|TRBV7-9|14|.|TRBJ2-7
CASSRPILPYEQYF
TGTGCCAGCAGCCGACCGATCTTACCCTACGAGCAGTACTTC
>.|TRBV19|16|.|TRBJ1-5
CASTYGAAYSNQPQHF
TGTGCCAGTACCTACGGGGCAGCTTATAGCAATCAGCCCCAGCATTTT
>.|TRBV28|14|.|TRBJ1-1
CASSLWRPNTEAFF
TGTGCCAGCAGTTTATGGCGGCCGAACACTGAAGCTTTCTTT
>.|TRBV5-1|14|.|TRBJ2-7
CASSLASTTVEQYF
TGCGCCAGCAGCTTGGCTAGCACAACAGTCGAGCAGTACTTC
>.|TRBV2|15|TRBD1|TRBJ2-2
CASNLGQANTGELFF
TGTGCCAGCAATCTAGGACAGGCGAACACCGGGGAGCTGTTTTTT
>once|TRBV7-2|13|.|TRBJ2-3
CASILNPTDTQYF
TGTGCCAGCATCTTGAACCCGACAGATACGCAGTATTTT
>few|TRBV2|15|.|TRBJ1-2
CASSVDLEGTYGYTF
TGTGCCAGCAGTGTAGACCTCGAGGGGACGTATGGCTACACCTTC